This TCR beta chain emerged from a study of shared clonotypes between healthy human individuals (dated by TCRdb to the early 2020s). At the level of the whole study: The cohort included three men and a couple of women between 18 and 49 years of age. For each donor, CD4 naive and CD4 memory were each given three plates, CD8 naive was given two plates, and CD8 memory was given one plate. The study deeply sequenced blood TCR repertoires of several healthy adults to estimate repertoire size and the extent of clonotype sharing between individuals. To increase sequencing depth and limit assay-specific biases, different laboratories used diverse techniques to prepare libraries and sequence TCR repertoires. Leukapheresis yielded between about 0.94 and 9.5 billion PBMCs per donor. General findings and caveats noted by the study authors: Pairwise subsampling indicated that sequencing depth was expected to affect the degree of clonotype sharing among donors. Larger estimated clonotype richness was generally found for naive subsets than for memory subsets. The small number of donors limited the genetic and exposure-history diversity represented. Sampling was limited to blood, and TCR repertoires in tissue likely differ from TCR repertoires in blood. Even with the large sequencing depth, rarefaction of the sorted-subset datasets indicated that sequencing was incomplete. When a handful of donors were compared, the shared fraction of clonotypes was 5% to 6.5% for naive CD4, about 4% for naive CD8, 2.3% for memory CD4, and around 0.37% for memory CD8. Higher generation probabilities were observed for clonotypes shared by all four sorted-subset donors than for non-shared clonotypes.

For this clone: Its antigen specificity is not known. Base qualities are not provided; no much larger clone lies one nucleotide away.

Using the deep immunoSEQ assay, multiplex PCR amplified TCR CDR3 regions from genomic DNA. For each cell subset, the extracted genomic DNA was distributed evenly across all wells of several immunoSEQ 96-well plates, and each plate served as one replicate. For sorted subsets, roughly 0.2 ug genomic DNA, equal to about 30,000 T cell genomes, was loaded into each replicate PCR. Purified libraries were quantified with a Qubit 3.0 fluorometer, sized on a Bioanalyzer 2100, and re-quantified with the KAPA Library Quantification kit. A separate single-read 150-cycle Illumina NextSeq 550 flow cell was used to sequence each immunoSEQ 96-well plate. On the authors' methods: The immunoSEQ output contained only junctional sequences without quality scores, so filtering could not match that applied to full-length reads. To assign V/J genes and CDR3, sequences were annotated using PyIR, a Python wrapper for IgBLAST v1.9, with IMGT germline references. Reads were filtered out if the reads had weak V/J assignments (E-value above 1e-6), no CDR3, stop codons, out-of-frame junctions, or ambiguous translated residues. A V3J clonotype was defined by an identical inferred V gene, J gene, and CDR3 amino acid sequence. Percentage overlap between repertoires was calculated by dividing the number of shared unique clonotypes by the size of the smaller repertoire. Three approaches were used to assess repertoire richness: RTK rarefaction, the Chao1 estimator, and Recon v2.1 estimates of unobserved clonotypes. OLGA was used to compute generation probabilities for all TCRbeta clonotypes that the gDNA method yielded from a few donors. Drawn from immuneACCESS, this table holds only the in-frame rearrangements with V and J called that TCRdb kept. Clones are partly lost; checked studies trace under half to an unresolved V gene and leave the rest unexplained. V, J and clone size are taken as reported in that table, and D and trimming were inferred from the DNA itself. The sample records about 2,100,000 clones, 93% of which are singletons. The top ten constitute under 2% of the sample.

For the CD8 naive samples, CD45RO-negative cells were positively selected for CCR7, yielding a CD45RA+CCR7+ population from which TemRA cells were excluded. The donors were healthy, HIV-negative adults who had no recently reported acute infections or vaccinations. Only Caucasian adults living in Nashville, Tennessee, USA were represented among the donors. Blood was obtained by leukapheresis, after which PBMCs were separated by Ficoll-Histopaque density gradient centrifugation and cryopreserved in liquid nitrogen vapor phase. Analytical flow cytometry was used to check the purity and quantity of every magnetically sorted T cell population. Each sorted fraction had its genomic DNA isolated and then quantified by UV absorbance on a Nanodrop 2000c. V lost 7 bases and J lost 4 bases, and the count of bases not matched to a germline gene is 1. The CDR3 sequence holds 12 residues, the cysteine and phenylalanine included. The kept DNA is CDR3 alone, 36 bases in frame from the first base. Sequences LGHNT (CDR1) and FRNRAP (CDR2) are obtained from the germline V gene.

Sequencing was performed on naive CD8+ T cells from PBMCs. The cell subset or site label on this specimen signifies: CD45RA+CCR7+. The rearranged segments are TRBV12-5 and TRBJ2-7; a stretch of 10 junction bases matches TRBD2. This receptor was obtained from a man between 18 and 35 years old in good health. Some clones in this sample may be carry-over from other donors' samples. The CDR3 protein: CASALAGYEQYF. The DNA is TGTGCTAGTGCACTAGCGGGGTACGAGCAGTACTTC.